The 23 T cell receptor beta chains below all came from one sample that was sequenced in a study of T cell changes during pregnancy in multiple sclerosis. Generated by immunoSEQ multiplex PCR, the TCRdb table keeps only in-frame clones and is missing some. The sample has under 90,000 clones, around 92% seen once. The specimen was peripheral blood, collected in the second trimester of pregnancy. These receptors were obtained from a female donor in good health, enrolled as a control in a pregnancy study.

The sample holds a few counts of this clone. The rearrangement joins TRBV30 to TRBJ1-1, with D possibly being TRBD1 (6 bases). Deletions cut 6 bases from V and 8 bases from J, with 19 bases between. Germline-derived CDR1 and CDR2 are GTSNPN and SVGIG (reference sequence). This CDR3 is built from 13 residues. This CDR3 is CACDSKTGLEAFF. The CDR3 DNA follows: TGTGCCTGTGACAGTAAGACAGGCCTAGAAGCTTTCTTT.

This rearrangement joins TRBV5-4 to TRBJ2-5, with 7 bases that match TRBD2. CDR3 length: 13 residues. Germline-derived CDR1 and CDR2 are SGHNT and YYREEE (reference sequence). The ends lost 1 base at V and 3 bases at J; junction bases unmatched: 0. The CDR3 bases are TGTGCCAGCAGCTTGCGGGGGGAAGAGACCCAGTACTTC. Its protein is CASSLRGEETQYF.

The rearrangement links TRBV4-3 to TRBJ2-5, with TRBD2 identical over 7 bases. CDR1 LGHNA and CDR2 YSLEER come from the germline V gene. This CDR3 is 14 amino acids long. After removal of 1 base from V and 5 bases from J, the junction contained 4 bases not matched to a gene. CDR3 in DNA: TGCGCCAGCAGCCAAGGACTAGCTGGTGAGACCCAGTACTTC. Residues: CASSQGLAGETQYF.

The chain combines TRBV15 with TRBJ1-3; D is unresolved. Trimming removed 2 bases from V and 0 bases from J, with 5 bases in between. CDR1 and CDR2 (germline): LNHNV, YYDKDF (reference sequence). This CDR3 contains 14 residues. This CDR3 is CATSRTGSGNTIYF. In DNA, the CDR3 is TGTGCCACCAGCAGAACTGGCTCTGGAAACACCATATATTTT.

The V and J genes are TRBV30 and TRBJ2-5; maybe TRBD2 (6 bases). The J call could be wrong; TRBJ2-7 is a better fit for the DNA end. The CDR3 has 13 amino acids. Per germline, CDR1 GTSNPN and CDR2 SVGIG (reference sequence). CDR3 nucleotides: TGTGCCTGGAGTGGACTAGATTCCTACGAGCAGTACTTC. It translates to CAWSGLDSYEQYF.

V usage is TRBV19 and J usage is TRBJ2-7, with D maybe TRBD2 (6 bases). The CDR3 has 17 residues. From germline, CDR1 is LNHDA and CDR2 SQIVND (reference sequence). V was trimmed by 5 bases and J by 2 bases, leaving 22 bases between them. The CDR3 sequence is CASSPGGAAGSPYEQYF. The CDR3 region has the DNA TGTGCCAGTAGTCCCGGGGGAGCGGCGGGGTCCCCCTACGAGCAGTACTTC.

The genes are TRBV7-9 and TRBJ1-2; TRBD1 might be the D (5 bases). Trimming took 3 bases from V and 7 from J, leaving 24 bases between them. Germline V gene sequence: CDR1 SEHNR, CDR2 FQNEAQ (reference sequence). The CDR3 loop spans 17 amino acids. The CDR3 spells CASSFPMIGMGGIGYTF. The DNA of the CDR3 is TGTGCCAGCAGCTTCCCAATGATCGGGATGGGGGGGATTGGCTACACCTTC.

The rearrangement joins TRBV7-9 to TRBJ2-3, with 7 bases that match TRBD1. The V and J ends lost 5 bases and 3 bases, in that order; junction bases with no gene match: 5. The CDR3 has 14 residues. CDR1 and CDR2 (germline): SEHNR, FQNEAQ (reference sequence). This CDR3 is CASSPTGWTDTQYF. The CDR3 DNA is TGTGCCAGCAGCCCGACAGGGTGGACAGATACGCAGTATTTT.

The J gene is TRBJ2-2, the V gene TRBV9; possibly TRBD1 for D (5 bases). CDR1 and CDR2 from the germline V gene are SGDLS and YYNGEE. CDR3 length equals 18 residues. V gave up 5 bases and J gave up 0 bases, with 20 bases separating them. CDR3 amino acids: CASRGHQGPVANTGELFF. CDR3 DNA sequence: TGTGCCAGCAGAGGGCACCAGGGCCCCGTCGCGAACACCGGGGAGCTGTTTTTT.

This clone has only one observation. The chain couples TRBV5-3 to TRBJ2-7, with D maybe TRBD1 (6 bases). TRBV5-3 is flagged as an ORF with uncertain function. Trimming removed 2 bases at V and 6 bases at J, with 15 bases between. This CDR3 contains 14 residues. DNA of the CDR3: TGTGCCAGAAGCTTTACAGGGAAAAGAGTCGAGCAGTACTTC. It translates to CARSFTGKRVEQYF.

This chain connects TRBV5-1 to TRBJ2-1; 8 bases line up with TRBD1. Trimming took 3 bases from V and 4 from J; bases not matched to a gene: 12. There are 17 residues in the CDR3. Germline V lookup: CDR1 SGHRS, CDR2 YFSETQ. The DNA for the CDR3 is TGCGCCAGCAGCTCCGGGATGGGCGGGACAGGATACAATGAGCAGTTCTTC. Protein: CASSSGMGGTGYNEQFF. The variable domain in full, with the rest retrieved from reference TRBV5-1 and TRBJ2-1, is KAGVTQTPRYLIKTRGQQVTLSCSPISGHRSVSWYQQTPGQGLQFLFEYFSETQRNKGNFPGRFSGRQFSNSRSEMNVSTLELGDSALYLCASSSGMGGTGYNEQFFGPGTRLTVL.

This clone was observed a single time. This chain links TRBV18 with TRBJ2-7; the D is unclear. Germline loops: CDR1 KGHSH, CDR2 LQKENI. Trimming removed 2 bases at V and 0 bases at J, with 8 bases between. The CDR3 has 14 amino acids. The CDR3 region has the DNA TGTGCCAGCTCACCAACGGGTGACTCCTACGAGCAGTACTTC. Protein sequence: CASSPTGDSYEQYF. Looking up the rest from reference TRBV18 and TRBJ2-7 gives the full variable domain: NAGVMQNPRHLVRRRGQEARLRCSPMKGHSHVYWYRQLPEEGLKFMVYLQKENIIDESGMPKERFSAEFPKEGPSILRIQQVVRGDSAAYFCASSPTGDSYEQYFGPGTRLTVT.

The CDR3 sequence: CASSLSNQETQYF. CDR3 coding DNA: TGTGCCAGCAGCTTGAGTAACCAAGAGACCCAGTACTTC. This sequence joins TRBV7-3 and TRBJ2-5; no clear D gene. The ends were cut back, 3 bases at V and 0 bases at J, with 5 bases in the middle. CDR3 size: 13 residues. Per germline, CDR1 SGHTA and CDR2 FQGTGA.

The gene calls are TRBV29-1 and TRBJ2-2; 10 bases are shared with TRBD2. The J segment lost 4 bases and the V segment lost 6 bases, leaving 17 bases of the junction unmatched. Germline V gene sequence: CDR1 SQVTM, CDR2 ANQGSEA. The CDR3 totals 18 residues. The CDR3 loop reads CSVGGEGLAGEGTGELFF. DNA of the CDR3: TGCAGCGTGGGGGGTGAGGGTCTAGCGGGGGAAGGCACCGGGGAGCTGTTTTTT.

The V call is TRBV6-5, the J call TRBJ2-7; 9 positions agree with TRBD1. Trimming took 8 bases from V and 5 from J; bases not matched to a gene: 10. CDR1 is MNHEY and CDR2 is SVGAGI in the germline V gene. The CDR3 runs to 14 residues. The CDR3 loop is CASGPGQGNNEQYF. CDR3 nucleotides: TGTGCCAGCGGGCCGGGACAGGGCAATAACGAGCAGTACTTC.

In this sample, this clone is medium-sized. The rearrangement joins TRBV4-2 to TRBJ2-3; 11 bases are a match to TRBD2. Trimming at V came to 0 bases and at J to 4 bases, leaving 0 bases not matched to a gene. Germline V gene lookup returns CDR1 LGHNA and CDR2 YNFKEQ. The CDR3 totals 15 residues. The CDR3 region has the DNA TGTGCCAGCAGCCAAGATAGCGGGGGGGCAGATACGCAGTATTTT. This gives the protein CASSQDSGGADTQYF.

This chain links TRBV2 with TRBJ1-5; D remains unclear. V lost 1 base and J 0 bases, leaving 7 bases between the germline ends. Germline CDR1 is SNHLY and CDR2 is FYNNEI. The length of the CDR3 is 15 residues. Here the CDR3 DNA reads TGTGCCAGCAGTGAAGTGACTTATAGCAATCAGCCCCAGCATTTT. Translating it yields CASSEVTYSNQPQHF. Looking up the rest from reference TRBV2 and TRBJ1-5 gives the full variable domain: EPEVTQTPSHQVTQMGQEVILRCVPISNHLYFYWYRQILGQKVEFLVSFYNNEISEKSEIFDDQFSVERPDGSNFTLKIRSTKLEDSAMYFCASSEVTYSNQPQHFGDGTRLSIL.

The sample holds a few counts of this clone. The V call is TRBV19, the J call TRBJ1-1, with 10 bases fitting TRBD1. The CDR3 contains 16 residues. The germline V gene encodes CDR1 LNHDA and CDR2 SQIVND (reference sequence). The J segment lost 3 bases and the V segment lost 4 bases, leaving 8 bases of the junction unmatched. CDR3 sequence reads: CASSSGQGVGYTEAFF. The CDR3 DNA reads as TGTGCCAGTAGTAGCGGACAGGGGGTGGGGTACACTGAAGCTTTCTTT.

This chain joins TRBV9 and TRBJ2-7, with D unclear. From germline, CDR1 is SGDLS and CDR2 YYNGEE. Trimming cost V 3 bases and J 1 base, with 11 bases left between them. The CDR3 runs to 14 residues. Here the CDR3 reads CASSEMPDSYEQYF. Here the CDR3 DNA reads TGTGCCAGCAGCGAAATGCCAGATTCCTACGAGCAGTACTTC.

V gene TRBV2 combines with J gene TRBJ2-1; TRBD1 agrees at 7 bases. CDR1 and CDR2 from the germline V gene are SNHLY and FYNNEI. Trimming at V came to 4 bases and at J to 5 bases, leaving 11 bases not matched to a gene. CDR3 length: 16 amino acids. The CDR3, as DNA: TGTGCCAGCAGTGTATTTAGGGGACAGACTAACAATGAGCAGTTCTTC. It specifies CASSVFRGQTNNEQFF.

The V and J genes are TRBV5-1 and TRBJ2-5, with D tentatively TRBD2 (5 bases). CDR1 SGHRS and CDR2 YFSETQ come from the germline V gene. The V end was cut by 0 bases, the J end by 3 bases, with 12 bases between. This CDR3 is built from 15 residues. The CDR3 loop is CASSLGSGGKETQYF. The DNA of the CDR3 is TGCGCCAGCAGCTTGGGAAGCGGTGGAAAAGAGACCCAGTACTTC. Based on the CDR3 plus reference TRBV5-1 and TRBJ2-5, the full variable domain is KAGVTQTPRYLIKTRGQQVTLSCSPISGHRSVSWYQQTPGQGLQFLFEYFSETQRNKGNFPGRFSGRQFSNSRSEMNVSTLELGDSALYLCASSLGSGGKETQYFGPGTRLLVL.

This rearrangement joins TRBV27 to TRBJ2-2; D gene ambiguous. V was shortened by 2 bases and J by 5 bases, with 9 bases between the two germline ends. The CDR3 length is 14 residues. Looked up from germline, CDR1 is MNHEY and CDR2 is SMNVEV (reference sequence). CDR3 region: CASSLVFATGELFF. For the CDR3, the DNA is TGTGCCAGCAGTTTAGTCTTTGCGACCGGGGAGCTGTTTTTT.

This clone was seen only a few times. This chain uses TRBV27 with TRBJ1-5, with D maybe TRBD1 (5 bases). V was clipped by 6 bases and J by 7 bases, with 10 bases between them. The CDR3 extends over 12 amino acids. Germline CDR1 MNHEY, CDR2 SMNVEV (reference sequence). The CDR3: CASRYRSQPQHF. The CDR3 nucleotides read TGTGCCAGCAGATACAGGAGCCAGCCCCAGCATTTT.